This is a list of T cell receptor beta chains from one sample in a study of OX40 agonist ivuxolimab in advanced cancers. Sequencing was performed with immunoSEQ multiplex PCR; in TCRdb, only in-frame clones are kept and a portion is missing. Here the sample spans about 36,000 clones, over 75% being singletons. The sequenced sample was CD4+ or CD8+ T cells sorted from blood, obtained in a trial of the OX40 agonist ivuxolimab. Receptors originate from an adult with an advanced solid tumor such as melanoma, head and neck, liver or kidney cancer. Both conserved end residues are part of each CDR3. D genes are given only for firm matches. A row's size may be missing; if present it is once, few, many or a size class.

j_call	cdr3_length	clone_size	v_call	d_call	cdr3_aa	cdr3_nt
TRBJ2-2	16	NA	TRBV9	NA	CASSVVSEVGTGELFF	TGTGCCAGCAGCGTAGTTTCTGAGGTGGGCACCGGGGAGCTGTTTTTT
TRBJ2-2	17	NA	TRBV19	TRBD2	CASSIGLAGANTGELFF	TGTGCCAGTAGTATTGGTCTAGCGGGGGCGAACACCGGGGAGCTGTTTTTT
TRBJ2-7	14	NA	TRBV6-6	NA	CASSTGQLAGEQYF	TGTGCCAGCAGTACGGGTCAGCTTGCGGGGGAGCAGTACTTC
TRBJ2-3	15	NA	TRBV7-9	TRBD2	CASSPEAGFTDTQYF	TGTGCCAGCAGCCCAGAAGCGGGATTCACAGATACGCAGTATTTT
TRBJ2-1	15	NA	TRBV2	NA	CASSADSSSYNEQFF	TGTGCCAGCAGCGCAGACAGTTCTTCCTACAATGAGCAGTTCTTC
TRBJ2-7	18	NA	TRBV7-9	TRBD2	CASSSPTSGRAGFHEQYF	TGTGCCAGCAGCTCGCCGACTAGCGGGAGGGCTGGGTTCCACGAGCAGTACTTC
TRBJ2-3	16	few	TRBV7-8	NA	CASSLTLAPSTDTQYF	TGTGCCAGCAGCTTAACGCTGGCCCCTAGCACAGATACGCAGTATTTT
TRBJ1-2	12	NA	TRBV6-5	TRBD1	CASTDREDGYTF	TGTGCCAGCACTGACAGGGAAGATGGCTACACCTTC
TRBJ2-7	13	NA	TRBV30	NA	CASVGPKGYEQYF	TGTGCCTCCGTGGGTCCCAAGGGCTACGAGCAGTACTTC
TRBJ1-1	15	once	TRBV7-9	NA	CASSLFSNGNTEAFF	TGTGCCAGCAGCTTATTTTCAAACGGGAACACTGAAGCTTTCTTT
TRBJ2-5	14	NA	TRBV5-4	NA	CASSLPALQETQYF	TGTGCCAGCAGCTTACCCGCCCTCCAAGAGACCCAGTACTTC
TRBJ2-4	16	NA	TRBV19	TRBD1	CASSILHAGGRDIQYF	TGTGCCAGTAGTATCCTGCACGCAGGGGGCAGAGACATTCAGTACTTC
TRBJ1-1	15	once	TRBV15	NA	CATSRVRDSTTEAFF	TGTGCCACCAGCAGAGTACGAGACAGCACCACTGAAGCTTTCTTT
TRBJ2-3	14	NA	TRBV7-9	NA	CASNTVAYTDTQYF	TGTGCCAGCAATACCGTAGCCTACACAGATACGCAGTATTTT
TRBJ2-1	17	NA	TRBV11-3	TRBD2	CASSSRSTSGRGNEQFF	TGTGCCAGCAGCTCCCGTTCGACTAGCGGGAGGGGCAATGAGCAGTTCTTC
TRBJ1-4	15	NA	TRBV15	NA	CATSVRGAISEKLFF	TGTGCCACCAGCGTACGGGGGGCGATTAGTGAAAAACTGTTTTTT
TRBJ1-2	13	few	TRBV28	NA	CASTWGQGYGYTF	TGTGCCAGCACCTGGGGGCAGGGGTATGGCTACACCTTC
TRBJ2-7	13	NA	TRBV7-2	NA	CASSLGDTYEQYF	TGTGCCAGCAGCTTAGGGGACACCTACGAGCAGTACTTC
TRBJ2-5	13	NA	TRBV7-9	NA	CASSSRYQETQYF	TGTGCCAGCAGCTCGCGGTACCAAGAGACCCAGTACTTC
TRBJ2-1	13	NA	TRBV7-9	NA	CASSQPGDNEQFF	TGTGCCAGCAGCCAGCCGGGAGACAATGAGCAGTTCTTC
TRBJ2-5	17	NA	TRBV5-5	TRBD2	CASSPGTSGRPGETQYF	TGTGCCAGCAGCCCCGGGACTAGCGGGAGGCCGGGAGAGACCCAGTACTTC
TRBJ2-1	15	NA	TRBV4-1	TRBD2	CASSQDRGRESEQFF	TGCGCCAGCAGCCAAGATCGAGGGCGGGAGAGTGAGCAGTTCTTC
TRBJ2-5	15	NA	TRBV14	TRBD2	CASSQPSGVQETQYF	TGTGCCAGCAGCCAACCAAGCGGGGTCCAAGAGACCCAGTACTTC
TRBJ1-2	17	once	TRBV9	TRBD1	CASSTRLWGTGVYGYTF	TGTGCCAGCAGCACTAGGTTGTGGGGGACAGGGGTCTATGGCTACACCTTC
TRBJ1-1	13	NA	TRBV27	NA	CASSIQLNTEAFF	TGTGCCAGCAGCATACAACTGAACACTGAAGCTTTCTTT
TRBJ1-2	15	NA	TRBV7-9	NA	CASSDGDGPNYGYTF	TGTGCCAGCAGCGACGGGGACGGTCCTAACTATGGCTACACCTTC
TRBJ2-7	13	NA	TRBV27	NA	CASSLDSLTEQYF	TGTGCCAGCAGTTTAGACAGCCTTACGGAGCAGTACTTC
TRBJ2-4	14	NA	TRBV2	NA	CASSEVGGQGIQYF	TGTGCCAGCAGTGAAGTGGGGGGGCAAGGCATTCAGTACTTC